The clone carrying this T cell receptor beta chain was seen a handful of times. Its target is not known. These data originate in a study of graft-versus-host responses after intestinal transplantation. General study findings and limits: Clonal ratios of graft-versus-host to host-versus-graft in allografts were high for patients exhibiting graft-donor T cell macrochimerism. Detection of GvH clones occurred in recipient marrow, and some had their first appearance in ileum or blood.

Sequenced by immunoSEQ multiplex PCR; TCRdb stores in-frame clones only, minus some. The top ten clones hold roughly 0.31% of a sample with tens of thousands of clones, around 90% of them seen once. Germline V gene data show CDR1 as SGDLS and CDR2 as YYNGEE. This CDR3 is 16 amino acids long. Trimming cost V 4 bases and J 2 bases, with 17 bases left between them. The sequenced sample was unstimulated CD4+ T cells sorted from spleen or lymph node cells, obtained before intestinal transplant. The source of this sequence is a human donor who received an intestinal transplant. The V call is TRBV9, the J call TRBJ2-3; D perhaps matches TRBD2 (5 bases). In DNA, the CDR3 is TGTGCCAGCAGCACCAGTGAGGGAGCTATCACAGATACGCAGTATTTT. This gives the protein CASSTSEGAITDTQYF.